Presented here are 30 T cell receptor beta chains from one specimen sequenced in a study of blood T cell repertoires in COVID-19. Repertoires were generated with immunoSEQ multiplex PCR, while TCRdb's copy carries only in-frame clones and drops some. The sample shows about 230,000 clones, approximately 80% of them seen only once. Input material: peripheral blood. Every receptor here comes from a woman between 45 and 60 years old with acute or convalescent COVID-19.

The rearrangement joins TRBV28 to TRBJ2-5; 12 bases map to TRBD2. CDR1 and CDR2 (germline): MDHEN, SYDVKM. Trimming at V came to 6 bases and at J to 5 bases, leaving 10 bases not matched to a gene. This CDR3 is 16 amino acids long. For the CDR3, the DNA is TGTGCCAGCAGAGGGCTAGCGGGGGGGCCAAAGGAGACCCAGTACTTC. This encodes CASRGLAGGPKETQYF.

The CDR3 DNA is TGTGCCTCTTCGTCGTCACAGGGGGGCACCGGGGAGCTGTTTTTT. Protein sequence: CASSSSQGGTGELFF. The chain is built from TRBV10-3 and TRBJ2-2; 8 positions match TRBD1. The germline CDR1 and CDR2 sequences are ENHRY and SYGVKD. V was pared by 11 bases and J by 4 bases, with 12 bases of the junction left unmatched. CDR3 length: 15 amino acids.

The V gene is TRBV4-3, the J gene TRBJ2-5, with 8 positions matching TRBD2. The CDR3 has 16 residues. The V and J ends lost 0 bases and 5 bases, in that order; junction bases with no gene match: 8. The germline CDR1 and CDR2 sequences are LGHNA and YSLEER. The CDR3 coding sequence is TGCGCCAGCAGCCAAGATTTGGCGGGGGGCCGGGAGACCCAGTACTTC. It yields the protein CASSQDLAGGRETQYF.

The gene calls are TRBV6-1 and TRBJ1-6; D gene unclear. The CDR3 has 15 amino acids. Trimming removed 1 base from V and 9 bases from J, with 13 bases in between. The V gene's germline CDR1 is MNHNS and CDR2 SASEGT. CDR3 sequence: CASSEVYRQVSPLHF. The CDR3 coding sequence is TGTGCCAGCAGTGAAGTTTATCGGCAGGTTTCACCCCTCCACTTT.

The CDR3 DNA reads as TGTGCCAGTAGTCCCTTCGACAGCCCCTTTGGGGCCAACGTCCTGACTTTC. Its protein product is CASSPFDSPFGANVLTF. V gene TRBV19 combines with J gene TRBJ2-6, with D perhaps matching TRBD1 (5 bases). Trimming shortened V by 5 bases and J by 3 bases, and 17 bases separated the two germline ends. Germline V gene sequence: CDR1 LNHDA, CDR2 SQIVND (reference sequence). This CDR3 has 17 amino acids.

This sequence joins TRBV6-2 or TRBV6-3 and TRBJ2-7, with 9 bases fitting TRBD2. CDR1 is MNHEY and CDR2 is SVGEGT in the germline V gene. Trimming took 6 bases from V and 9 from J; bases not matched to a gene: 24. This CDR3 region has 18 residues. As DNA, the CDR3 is TGTGCCAGCAGCGACAGGGCCCTAGCGGGGAGGGGCTACGAAGCGCAGTACTTC. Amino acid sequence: CASSDRALAGRGYEAQYF.

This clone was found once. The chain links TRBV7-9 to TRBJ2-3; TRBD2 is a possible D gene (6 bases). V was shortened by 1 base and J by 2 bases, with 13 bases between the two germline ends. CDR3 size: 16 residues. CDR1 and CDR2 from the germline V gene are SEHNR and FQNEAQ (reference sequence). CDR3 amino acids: CASSLGGGVITDTQYF. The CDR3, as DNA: TGTGCCAGCAGCTTAGGTGGCGGGGTGATCACAGATACGCAGTATTTT.

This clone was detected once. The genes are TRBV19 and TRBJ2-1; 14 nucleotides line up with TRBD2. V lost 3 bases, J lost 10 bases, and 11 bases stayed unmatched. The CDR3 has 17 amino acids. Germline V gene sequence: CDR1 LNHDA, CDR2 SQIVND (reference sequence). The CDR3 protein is CASSIRGLAGAFEEQFF. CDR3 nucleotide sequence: TGTGCCAGTAGTATCAGGGGACTAGCGGGGGCGTTCGAGGAGCAGTTCTTC.

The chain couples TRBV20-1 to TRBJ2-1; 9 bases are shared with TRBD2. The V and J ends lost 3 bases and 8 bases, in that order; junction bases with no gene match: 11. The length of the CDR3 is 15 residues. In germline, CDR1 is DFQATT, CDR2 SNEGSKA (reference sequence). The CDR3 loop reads CSASGGSGSFDEQFF. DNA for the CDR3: TGCAGTGCTAGTGGGGGTAGCGGGAGTTTTGATGAGCAGTTCTTC.

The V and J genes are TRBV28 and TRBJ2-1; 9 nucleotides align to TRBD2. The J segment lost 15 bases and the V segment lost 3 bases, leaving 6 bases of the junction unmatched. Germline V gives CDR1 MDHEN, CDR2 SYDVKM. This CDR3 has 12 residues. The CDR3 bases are TGTGCCAGCAGTTTTGGTAGCGGGAGATGGTTCTTC. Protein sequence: CASSFGSGRWFF.

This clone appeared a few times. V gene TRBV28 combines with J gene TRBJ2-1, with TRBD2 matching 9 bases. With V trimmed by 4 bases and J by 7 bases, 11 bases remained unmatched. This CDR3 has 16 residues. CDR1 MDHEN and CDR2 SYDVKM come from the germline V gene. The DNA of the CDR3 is TGTGCCAGCAGTTCTTTTAGCGGGAGAACGTTTAATGAGCAGTTCTTC. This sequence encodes CASSSFSGRTFNEQFF. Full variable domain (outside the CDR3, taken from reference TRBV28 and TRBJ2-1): DVKVTQSSRYLVKRTGEKVFLECVQDMDHENMFWYRQDPGLGLRLIYFSYDVKMKEKGDIPEGYSVSREKKERFSLILESASTNQTSMYLCASSSFSGRTFNEQFFGPGTRLTVL.

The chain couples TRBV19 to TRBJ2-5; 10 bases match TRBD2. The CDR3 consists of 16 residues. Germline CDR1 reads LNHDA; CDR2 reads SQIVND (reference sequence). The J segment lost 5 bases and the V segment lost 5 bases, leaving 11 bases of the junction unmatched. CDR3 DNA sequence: TGTGCCAGTAGTCCCCAGCGGGAGGGCTTGGAGGAGACCCAGTACTTC. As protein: CASSPQREGLEETQYF.

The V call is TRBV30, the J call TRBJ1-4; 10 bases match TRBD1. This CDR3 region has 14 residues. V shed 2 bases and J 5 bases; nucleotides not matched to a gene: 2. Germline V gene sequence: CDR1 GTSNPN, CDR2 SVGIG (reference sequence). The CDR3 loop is CAWSTGQGNEKLFF. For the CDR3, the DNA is TGTGCCTGGAGTACGGGACAGGGGAATGAAAAACTGTTTTTT.

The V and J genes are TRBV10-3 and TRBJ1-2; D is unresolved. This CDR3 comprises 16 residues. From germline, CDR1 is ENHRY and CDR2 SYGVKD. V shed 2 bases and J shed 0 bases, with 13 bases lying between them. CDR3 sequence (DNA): TGTGCCATCAGTGAGGCGGGCGGCCACACTAACTATGGCTACACCTTC. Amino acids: CAISEAGGHTNYGYTF.

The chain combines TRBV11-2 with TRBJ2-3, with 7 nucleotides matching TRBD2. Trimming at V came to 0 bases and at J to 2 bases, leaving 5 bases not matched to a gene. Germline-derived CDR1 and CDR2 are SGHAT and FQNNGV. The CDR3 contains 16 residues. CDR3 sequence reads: CASSLEGSGATDTQYF. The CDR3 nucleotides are TGTGCCAGCAGCTTAGAGGGAAGCGGGGCCACAGATACGCAGTATTTT.

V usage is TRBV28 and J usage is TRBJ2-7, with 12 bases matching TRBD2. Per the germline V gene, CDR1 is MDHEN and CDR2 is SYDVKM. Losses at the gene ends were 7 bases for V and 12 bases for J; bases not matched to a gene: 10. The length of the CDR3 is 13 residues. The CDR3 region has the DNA TGTGCCAGCACGACTAGCGGGGGAAGTCAGCGGTACTTC. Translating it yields CASTTSGGSQRYF.

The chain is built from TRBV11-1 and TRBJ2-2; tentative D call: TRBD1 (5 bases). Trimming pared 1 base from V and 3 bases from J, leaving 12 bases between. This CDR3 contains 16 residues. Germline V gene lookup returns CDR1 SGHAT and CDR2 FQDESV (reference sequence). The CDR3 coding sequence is TGTGCCAGCAGCTTAGGCAGGGTCATTGACACCGGGGAGCTGTTTTTT. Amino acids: CASSLGRVIDTGELFF.

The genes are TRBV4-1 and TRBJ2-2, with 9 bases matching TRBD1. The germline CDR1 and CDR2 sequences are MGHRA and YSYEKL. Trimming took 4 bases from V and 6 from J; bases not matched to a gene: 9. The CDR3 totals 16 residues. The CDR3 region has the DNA TGCGCCAGCAGCCGACGACAGGGGGAAAGTGCCGGGGAGCTGTTTTTT. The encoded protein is CASSRRQGESAGELFF.

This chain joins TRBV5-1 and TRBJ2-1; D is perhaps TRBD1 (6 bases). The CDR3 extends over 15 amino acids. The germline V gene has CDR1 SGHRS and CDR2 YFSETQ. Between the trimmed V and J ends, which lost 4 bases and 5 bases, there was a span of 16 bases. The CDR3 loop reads CASSIRTAGDNEQFF. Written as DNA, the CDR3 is TGCGCCAGCAGCATCCGGACAGCTGGGGACAATGAGCAGTTCTTC.

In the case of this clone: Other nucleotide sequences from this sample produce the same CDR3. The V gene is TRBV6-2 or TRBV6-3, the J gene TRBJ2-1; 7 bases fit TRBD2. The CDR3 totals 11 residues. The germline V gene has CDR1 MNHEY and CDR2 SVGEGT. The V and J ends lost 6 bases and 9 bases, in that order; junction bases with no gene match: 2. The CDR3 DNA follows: TGTGCCAGCAGCTCGGGGGGTGAGCAGTTCTTC. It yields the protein CASSSGGEQFF.

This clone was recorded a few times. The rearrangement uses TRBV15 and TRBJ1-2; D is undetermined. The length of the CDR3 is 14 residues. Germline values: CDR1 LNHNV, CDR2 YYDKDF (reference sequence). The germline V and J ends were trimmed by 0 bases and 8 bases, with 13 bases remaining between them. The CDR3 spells CATSREREVGGYTF. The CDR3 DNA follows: TGTGCCACCAGCAGAGAGAGGGAAGTAGGAGGCTACACCTTC.

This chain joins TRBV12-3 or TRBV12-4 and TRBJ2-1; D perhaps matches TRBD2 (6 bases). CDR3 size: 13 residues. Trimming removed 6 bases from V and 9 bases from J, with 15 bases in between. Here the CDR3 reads CASRPTRGGEQFF. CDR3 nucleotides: TGTGCCAGCAGGCCGACTAGAGGCGGTGAGCAGTTCTTC.

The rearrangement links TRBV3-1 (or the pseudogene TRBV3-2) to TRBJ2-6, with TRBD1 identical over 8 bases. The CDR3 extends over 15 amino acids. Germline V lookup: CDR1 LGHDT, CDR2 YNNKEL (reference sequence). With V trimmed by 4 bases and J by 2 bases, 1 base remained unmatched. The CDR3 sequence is CASSPTGAGANVLTF. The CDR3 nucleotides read TGTGCCAGCAGCCCGACAGGGGCTGGGGCCAACGTCCTGACTTTC.

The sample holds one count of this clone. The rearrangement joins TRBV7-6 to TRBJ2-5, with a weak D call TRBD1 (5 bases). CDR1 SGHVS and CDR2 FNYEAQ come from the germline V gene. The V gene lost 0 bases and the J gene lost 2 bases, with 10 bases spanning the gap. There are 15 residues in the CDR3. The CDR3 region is CASSLAGQGQETQYF. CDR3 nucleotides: TGTGCCAGCAGCTTAGCAGGGCAGGGTCAAGAGACCCAGTACTTC.

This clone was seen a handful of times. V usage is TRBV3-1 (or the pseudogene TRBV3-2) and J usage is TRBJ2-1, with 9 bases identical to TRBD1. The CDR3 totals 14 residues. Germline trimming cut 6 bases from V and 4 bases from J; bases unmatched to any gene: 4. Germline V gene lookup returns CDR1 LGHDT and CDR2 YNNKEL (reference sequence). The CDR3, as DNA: TGTGCCAGCAGGACGGGACAGGGATACAATGAGCAGTTCTTC. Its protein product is CASRTGQGYNEQFF.

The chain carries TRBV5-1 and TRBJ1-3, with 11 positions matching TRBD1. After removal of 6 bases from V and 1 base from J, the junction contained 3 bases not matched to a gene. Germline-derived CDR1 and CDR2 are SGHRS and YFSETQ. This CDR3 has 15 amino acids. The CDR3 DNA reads TGCGCCAGCAAGGGACAGGGGGGTTCTGGAAACACCATATATTTT. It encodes CASKGQGGSGNTIYF.

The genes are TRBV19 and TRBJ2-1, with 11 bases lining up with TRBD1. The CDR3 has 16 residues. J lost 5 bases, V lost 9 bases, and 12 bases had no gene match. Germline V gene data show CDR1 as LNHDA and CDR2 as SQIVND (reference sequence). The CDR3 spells CASLTYGTGGNNEQFF. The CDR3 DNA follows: TGTGCCAGCCTGACTTACGGGACAGGGGGGAACAATGAGCAGTTCTTC.

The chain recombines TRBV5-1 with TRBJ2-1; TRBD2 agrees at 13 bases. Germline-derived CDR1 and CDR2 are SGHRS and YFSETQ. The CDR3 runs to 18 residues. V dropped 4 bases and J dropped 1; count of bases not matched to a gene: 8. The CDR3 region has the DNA TGCGCCAGCAGCCAGGGACTAGCGGGGTTGTGGTCCTACAATGAGCAGTTCTTC. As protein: CASSQGLAGLWSYNEQFF.

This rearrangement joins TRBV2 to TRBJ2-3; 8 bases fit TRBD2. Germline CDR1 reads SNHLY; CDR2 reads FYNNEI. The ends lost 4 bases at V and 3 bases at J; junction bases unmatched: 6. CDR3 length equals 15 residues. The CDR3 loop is CASSALRGGTDTQYF. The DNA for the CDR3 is TGTGCCAGCAGTGCCCTTCGGGGGGGGACAGATACGCAGTATTTT.

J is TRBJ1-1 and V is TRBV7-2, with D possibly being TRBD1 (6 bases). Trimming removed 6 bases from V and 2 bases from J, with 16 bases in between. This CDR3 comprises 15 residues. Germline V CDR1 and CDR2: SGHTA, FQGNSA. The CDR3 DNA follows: TGTGCCAGCAGACAACAGGGAGGGGGAAACACTGAAGCTTTCTTT. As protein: CASRQQGGGNTEAFF.